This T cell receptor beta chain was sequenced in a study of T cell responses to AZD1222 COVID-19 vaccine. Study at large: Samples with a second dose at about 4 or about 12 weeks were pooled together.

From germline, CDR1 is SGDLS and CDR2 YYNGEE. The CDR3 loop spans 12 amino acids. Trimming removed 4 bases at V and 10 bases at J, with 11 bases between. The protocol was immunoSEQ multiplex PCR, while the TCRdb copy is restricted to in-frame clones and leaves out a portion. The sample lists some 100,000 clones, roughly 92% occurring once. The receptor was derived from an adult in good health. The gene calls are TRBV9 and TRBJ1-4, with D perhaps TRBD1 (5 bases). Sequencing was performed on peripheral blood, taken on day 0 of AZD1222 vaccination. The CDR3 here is CASSPWQGKLFF. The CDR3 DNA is TGTGCCAGCAGCCCTTGGCAGGGAAAACTGTTTTTT.